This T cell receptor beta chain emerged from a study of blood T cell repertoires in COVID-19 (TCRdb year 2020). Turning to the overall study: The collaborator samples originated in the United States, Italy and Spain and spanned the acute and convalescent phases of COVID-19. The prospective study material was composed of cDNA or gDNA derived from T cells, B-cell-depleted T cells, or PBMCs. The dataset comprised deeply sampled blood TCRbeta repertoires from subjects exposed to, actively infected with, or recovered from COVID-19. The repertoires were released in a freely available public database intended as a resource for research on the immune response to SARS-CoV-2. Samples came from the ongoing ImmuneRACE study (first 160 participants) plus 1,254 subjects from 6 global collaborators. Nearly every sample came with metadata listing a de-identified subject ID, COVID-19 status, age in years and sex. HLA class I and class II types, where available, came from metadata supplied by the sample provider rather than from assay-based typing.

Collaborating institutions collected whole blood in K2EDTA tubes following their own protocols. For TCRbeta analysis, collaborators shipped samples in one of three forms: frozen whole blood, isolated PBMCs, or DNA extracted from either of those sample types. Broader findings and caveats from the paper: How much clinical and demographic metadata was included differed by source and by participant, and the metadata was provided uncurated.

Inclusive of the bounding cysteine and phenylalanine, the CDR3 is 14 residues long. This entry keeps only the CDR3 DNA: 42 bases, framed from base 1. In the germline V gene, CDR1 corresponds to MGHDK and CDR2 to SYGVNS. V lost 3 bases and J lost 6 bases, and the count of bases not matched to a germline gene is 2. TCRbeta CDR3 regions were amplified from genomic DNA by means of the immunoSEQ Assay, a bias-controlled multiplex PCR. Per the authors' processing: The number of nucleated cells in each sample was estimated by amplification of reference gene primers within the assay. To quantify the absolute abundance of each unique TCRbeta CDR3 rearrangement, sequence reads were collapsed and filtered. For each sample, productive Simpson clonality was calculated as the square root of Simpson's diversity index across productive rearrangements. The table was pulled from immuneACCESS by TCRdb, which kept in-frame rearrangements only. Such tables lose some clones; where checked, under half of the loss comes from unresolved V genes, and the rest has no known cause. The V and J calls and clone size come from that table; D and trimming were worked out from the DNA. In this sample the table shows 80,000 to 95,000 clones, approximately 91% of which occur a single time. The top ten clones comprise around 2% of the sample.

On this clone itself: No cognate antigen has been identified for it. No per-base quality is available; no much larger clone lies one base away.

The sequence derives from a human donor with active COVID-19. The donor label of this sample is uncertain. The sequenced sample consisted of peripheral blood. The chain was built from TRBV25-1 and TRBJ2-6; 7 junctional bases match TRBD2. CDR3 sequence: CASSDRGVANVLTF. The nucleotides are TGTGCCAGCAGTGATCGGGGGGTGGCCAACGTCCTGACTTTC.